The next 4 T cell receptor beta chains were all read from a single sample in a study of naive and memory T cell subsets. An equimolar mix of two oligonucleotides served as the beta constant-region primer for TRBC1 and TRBC2. Ligated cDNA was amplified by four rounds of PCR with nested alpha and beta constant-region primers and SP2. TCRdb recomputed calls from the UMI-ligation and nested PCR reads with MiXCR, one row per CDR3 protein. The sample has about 120,000 distinct CDR3 sequences; just over 35% are singletons. The sample was central memory CD4+ T cells from blood. Receptor source: a human donor in good health.

The V call is TRBV20-1, the J call TRBJ2-1; 7 bases fit TRBD2. The CDR3 is 17 residues long. J gave up 0 bases and V 0 bases, and 8 bases lay outside the gene matches. The germline gives CDR1 DFQATT, CDR2 SNEGSKA (reference sequence). CDR3 nucleotide sequence: TGCAGTGCTAGAGATGTAGCGGGCGAGAGCTCCTACAATGAGCAGTTCTTC. This codes for CSARDVAGESSYNEQFF.

This rearrangement joins TRBV6-5 to TRBJ2-7; TRBD2 is a possible D gene (6 bases). V lost 2 bases, J lost 0 bases, and 14 bases lay in between. Per the germline V gene, CDR1 is MNHEY and CDR2 is SVGAGI. There are 16 residues in the CDR3. The CDR3 region has the DNA TGTGCCAGCAGTTACGGACTACCAACAAGCTCCTACGAGCAGTACTTC. Its translation is CASSYGLPTSSYEQYF.

The rearrangement links TRBV12-3 or TRBV12-4 to TRBJ2-1; TRBD2 matches at 14 bases. After removal of 4 bases from V and 1 base from J, the junction contained 6 bases not matched to a gene. CDR3 size: 18 residues. The CDR3 DNA reads as TGTGCCAGCAGTTCTCCCGGACTAGCGGGAGGATCCTACAATGAGCAGTTCTTC. It yields the protein CASSSPGLAGGSYNEQFF.

There are many counts of this clonotype. This sequence joins TRBV20-1 and TRBJ2-7; the D is unclear. Trimming pared 0 bases from V and 6 bases from J, leaving 15 bases between. Germline values: CDR1 DFQATT, CDR2 SNEGSKA (reference sequence). This CDR3 has 14 amino acids. Here the CDR3 DNA reads TGCAGTGCTAGAGATCCCCGTGGATCCCGCGAGCAGTACTTC. Translated, it gives CSARDPRGSREQYF.